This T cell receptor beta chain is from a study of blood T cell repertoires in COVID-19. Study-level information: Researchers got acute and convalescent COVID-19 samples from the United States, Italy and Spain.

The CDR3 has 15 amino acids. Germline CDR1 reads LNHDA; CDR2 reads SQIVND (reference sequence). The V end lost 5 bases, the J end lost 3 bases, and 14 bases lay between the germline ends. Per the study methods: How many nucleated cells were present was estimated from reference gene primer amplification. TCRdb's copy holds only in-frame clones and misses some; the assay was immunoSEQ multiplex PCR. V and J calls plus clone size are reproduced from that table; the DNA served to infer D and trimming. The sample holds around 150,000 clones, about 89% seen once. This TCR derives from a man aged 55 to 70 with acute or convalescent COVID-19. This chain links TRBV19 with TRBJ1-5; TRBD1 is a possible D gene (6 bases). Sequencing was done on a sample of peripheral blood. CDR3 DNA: TGTGCCAGTAGTGACACAGGGATCGACAATCAGCCCCAGCATTTT. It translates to CASSDTGIDNQPQHF.